Here is one TCR beta chain with its context. Its antigen is undetermined. Some clones are missing from TCRdb's copy, which holds only in-frame ones; the method was immunoSEQ multiplex PCR. The sample records about 400,000 clones, approximately 91% being singletons. The germline V gene encodes CDR1 LNHDA and CDR2 SQIVND (reference sequence). V was clipped by 3 bases and J by 0 bases, with 12 bases between them. The CDR3 has 16 amino acids. Treatment defined: some 19 received Ad26.COV2.S at low or high dose, single or two shots; about 5 received placebo; per-sample allocation not given. Sampling occurred on day 63 after the first vaccine or placebo injection. The data stem from a study of Ad26.COV2.S vaccination and SARS-CoV-2 variants. Whole-study context: It was the COV1001 Ad26.COV2.S trial arm that included the donor. The vaccine Ad26.COV2.S was put into the muscle once, or twice with 56 days between. Study findings and constraints: Breadth and depth estimates from TCRs may understate total T cell responses. CD8+ and CD4+ T cells specific for spike reportedly responded with substantial breadth after vaccination.

The rearrangement links TRBV19 to TRBJ1-3; weak D call: TRBD1 (6 bases). This TCR was sampled from a person aged 18-65 years who received the Ad26.COV2.S COVID-19 vaccine or a placebo. The sequences come from peripheral blood, collected in a trial of Ad26.COV2.S vaccine versus placebo. The CDR3 region is CASSIGGGLSGNTIYF. CDR3 in DNA: TGTGCCAGTAGTATTGGTGGGGGGCTCTCTGGAAACACCATATATTTT.